This TCR beta chain is from a study of response to subunit inactivated influenza vaccine. This clonotype was picked up many times. TCRdb redid the calling of the RT-PCR reads with MiXCR, one entry per CDR3 protein. The sample includes 860,000 or so distinct CDR3 sequences, around 21% of them seen just once. CDR1 and CDR2 (germline): SGHTA, FQGNSA. V was trimmed by 5 bases and J by 4 bases, leaving 8 bases between them. CDR3 length: 12 residues. This clonotype was sampled from a man aged 50 to 60 who received an inactivated influenza vaccine. The gene calls are TRBV7-2 and TRBJ1-2, with a weak D call TRBD1 (6 bases). The source was PBMCs from blood, collected more than 4 days after vaccination. Written as DNA, the CDR3 is TGTGCCAGCAGCCAGGGGACCTATGGCTACACCTTC. It specifies CASSQGTYGYTF. Together with reference TRBV7-2 and TRBJ1-2, the CDR3 gives the full variable domain: GAGVSQSPSNKVTEKGKDVELRCDPISGHTALYWYRQSLGQGLEFLIYFQGNSAPDKSGLPSDRFSAERTGGSVSTLTIQRTQQEDSAVYLCASSQGTYGYTFGSGTRLTVV.